These T cell receptor beta chains were read from a single sample in a study of CD8 T cells in ankylosing spondylitis. MiXCR was run by TCRdb on the 5' RACE reads, yielding one entry per CDR3 protein. The sample has fewer than 500,000 distinct CDR3 sequences, around 22% seen once; the top ten hold about a sixth. Sequences were obtained from blood, either unsorted or a sorted T cell fraction (not recorded which). The receptors were sampled from a male donor with ankylosing spondylitis. Each CDR3 is given with its conserved first and last residue. D genes are given only for firm matches. Clone size, where shown, is once, few, many, or a class for clones that have expanded.

CDR3nt,CDR3aa,j_gene,d_gene,v_gene,abundance
TGTGCCAGCGACGTAACAGGGCTCTACAATGAGCAGTTCTTC,CASDVTGLYNEQFF,TRBJ2-1,.,TRBV5-6,.
TGTGCCAGCAGTTTGGGCAGAACTTACGAGCAGTACTTC,CASSLGRTYEQYF,TRBJ2-7,.,TRBV6-2/TRBV6-3,few
TGTGCCAGCAGCAGCCCGACTAGCGGGAGATCTTGGTACAATGAGCAGTTCTTC,CASSSPTSGRSWYNEQFF,TRBJ2-1,TRBD2,TRBV11-2,few
TGTGCCAGCAGTGTTAACAGCCCGAACACTGAAGCTTTCTTT,CASSVNSPNTEAFF,TRBJ1-1,.,TRBV6-1,.
TGTGCCAGCAGTGACATTCGGACCACAAGTTACGAGCAGTACTTC,CASSDIRTTSYEQYF,TRBJ2-7,.,TRBV6-1,.
TGCGCCAGCACCCGGGGGCCGCGGGATGGCTACACCTTC,CASTRGPRDGYTF,TRBJ1-2,.,TRBV5-1,few
TGTGCCAGCAGCTTGGGTGCGGGGGCCTACGAGCAGTACTTC,CASSLGAGAYEQYF,TRBJ2-7,TRBD2,TRBV12-3/TRBV12-4,many
TGTGCCAGCAGCCGAGCGGGCTATACCACGTTCTTC,CASSRAGYTTFF,TRBJ2-1,.,TRBV3-1,many
TGCGCCAGCAGCCTAAGATGGGACAGCAATGAGCAGTTCTTC,CASSLRWDSNEQFF,TRBJ2-1,TRBD1,TRBV4-1,.
TGCAGCGTTGTGGAGGGGGCCACCAACTATGGCTACACCTTC,CSVVEGATNYGYTF,TRBJ1-2,TRBD1,TRBV29-1,many
TGCGCCAGCAGCTCCCAACAGGGTATGGAGACCCAGTACTTC,CASSSQQGMETQYF,TRBJ2-5,.,TRBV5-1,.
TGCAGCGTCCGGACTACGGGACAAGAGACCCAGTACTTC,CSVRTTGQETQYF,TRBJ2-5,.,TRBV29-1,.
TGTGCCACCAGTCCTTCGCGCAGCACAGATACGCAGTATTTT,CATSPSRSTDTQYF,TRBJ2-3,.,TRBV24-1,.
TGCGCCAGCAGCTTGGTTATAGCGGGTGAAGAGACCCAGTACTTC,CASSLVIAGEETQYF,TRBJ2-5,TRBD2,TRBV5-1,.
TGTGCCAGCAGAGTAGCGGGGTCCTACGAGCAGTACTTC,CASRVAGSYEQYF,TRBJ2-7,TRBD2,TRBV2,.
TGTGCCAGCAGCCCCCGGGCAGGAGACACTGAAGCTTTCTTT,CASSPRAGDTEAFF,TRBJ1-1,.,TRBV6-1,.
TGTGCCAGCCGTCGCCAAGGGACAGTATTTCTCAGGACAGATACGCAGTATTTT,CASRRQGTVFLRTDTQYF,TRBJ2-3,TRBD1,TRBV28,.
TGTGCCAGCAGTTTATCCAGGTGGAACACTGAAGCTTTCTTT,CASSLSRWNTEAFF,TRBJ1-1,.,TRBV28,few
TGCAGCGTTGCCAAGACTAGCGGGAGGGCCGGGTCCTACAATGAGCAGTTCTTC,CSVAKTSGRAGSYNEQFF,TRBJ2-1,TRBD2,TRBV29-1,.
TGTGCCAGCACTATGAGGACAGGGAGCACTGAAGCTTTCTTT,CASTMRTGSTEAFF,TRBJ1-1,TRBD1,TRBV27,few
TGCAGTGCAGGGGGGGGACAGGGTCCCGGCGAGCAGTACTTC,CSAGGGQGPGEQYF,TRBJ2-7,TRBD1,TRBV20-1,.
TGCGCCAGCAGCGTCCTGGGACTAGCGGACTCCTACGAGCAGTACTTC,CASSVLGLADSYEQYF,TRBJ2-7,TRBD2,TRBV5-1,few
TGCAGCGTTGAAGATCTAGGGTTGAACTATGGCTACACCTTC,CSVEDLGLNYGYTF,TRBJ1-2,.,TRBV29-1,few
TGCGCCAGCAGCCCTCCGAGTCCCAACACTGAAGCTTTCTTT,CASSPPSPNTEAFF,TRBJ1-1,.,TRBV5-1,.
TGTGCCACCAGTGATCCCGGGACAGGGGAACCCTACAATGAGCAGTTCTTC,CATSDPGTGEPYNEQFF,TRBJ2-1,TRBD1,TRBV24-1,few
TGTGCCATCAGTGTCAGCCCGGGACAGGGGGCGAAGGGGGAGAACACTGAAGCTTTCTTT,CAISVSPGQGAKGENTEAFF,TRBJ1-1,TRBD1,TRBV10-3,.
TGTGCCAGCTCACCACAGGGTCAGCGGGCAGATACGCAGTATTTT,CASSPQGQRADTQYF,TRBJ2-3,.,TRBV18,.
TGTGCCAGCAGCCATCCGGGACACCGATCTGGGGCCAACGTCCTGACTTTC,CASSHPGHRSGANVLTF,TRBJ2-6,.,TRBV3-1,.
TGCAGCGTTGCCAGGGAAGGGGCCGGGGAGCTGTTTTTT,CSVAREGAGELFF,TRBJ2-2,.,TRBV29-1,many
TGTGCCACCAGCAGAGATTCAGTCAGCTACGAGCAGTACTTC,CATSRDSVSYEQYF,TRBJ2-7,.,TRBV15,.
TGTGCCAGCAGCTTCGTCGCGGTCCTAGGTTACAATGAGCAGTTCTTC,CASSFVAVLGYNEQFF,TRBJ2-1,.,TRBV7-2,.
TGCGCCAGCAGCCAAGAACAGGGGGACACTGAAGCTTTCTTT,CASSQEQGDTEAFF,TRBJ1-1,TRBD1,TRBV4-3,few
TGTGCCAGTAGTAACGGACAGGGGGGATACAATGAGCAGTTCTTC,CASSNGQGGYNEQFF,TRBJ2-1,TRBD1,TRBV19,.
TGTGCCAGCAGCTACGTCCAGGCCGGCGGCTACACCTTC,CASSYVQAGGYTF,TRBJ1-2,.,TRBV7-8,.
TGTGCCAGCAGTTGGGCCGTTAATGAAAAACTGTTTTTT,CASSWAVNEKLFF,TRBJ1-4,.,TRBV27,few
TGTGCCAGCAGCGGGACTAGCGGGAGCTTGGAGTTCTTC,CASSGTSGSLEFF,TRBJ2-1,TRBD2,TRBV6-1,.
TGTGCCAGTAGCCGGGACGCCTCCTACAATGAGCAGTTCTTC,CASSRDASYNEQFF,TRBJ2-1,.,TRBV19,.
TGTGCCAGCAGCCCGGCAGTGACTAGCGGCCTGGGGTCCTACAATGAGCAGTTCTTC,CASSPAVTSGLGSYNEQFF,TRBJ2-1,TRBD2,TRBV4-2,.
TGTGCCAGCTCACCGTCGACTGCGAACACCGGGGAGCTGTTTTTT,CASSPSTANTGELFF,TRBJ2-2,.,TRBV18,few
TGCAGCGTTGGACAGGCGAACACCGGGGAGCTGTTTTTT,CSVGQANTGELFF,TRBJ2-2,.,TRBV29-1,few
TGTGCCGGGGGGGCCGGGCGGGCTTGGGCCAACGTCCTGACTTTC,CAGGAGRAWANVLTF,TRBJ2-6,.,TRBV11-2,.
TGCAGCGTTGGGGGACAGGGAGTAGGGCAGCCCCAGCATTTT,CSVGGQGVGQPQHF,TRBJ1-5,TRBD1,TRBV29-1,.
TGTGCCAGCAGCCCCGAGACAGGGATGGGGGCCAACGTCCTGACTTTC,CASSPETGMGANVLTF,TRBJ2-6,TRBD1,TRBV7-2,few
TGTGCCAGCAGAATCGCTAGCACAGATACGCAGTATTTT,CASRIASTDTQYF,TRBJ2-3,.,TRBV6-1,.
TGCAGTGCGGGGCGGGAGGCCTCCCCAGATACGCAGTATTTT,CSAGREASPDTQYF,TRBJ2-3,TRBD2,TRBV20-1,.
TGTGCCAGCAGGACCGGGACAGCGGACAATGAGCAGTTCTTC,CASRTGTADNEQFF,TRBJ2-1,TRBD1,TRBV7-8,.
TGTGCCAGCAGCAAGTTAACAGGGACCTACGAGCAGTACTTC,CASSKLTGTYEQYF,TRBJ2-7,.,TRBV14,few
TGCGCCAGCAGCCAAGGGACTAGCGGAGCCTACGAGCAGTACTTC,CASSQGTSGAYEQYF,TRBJ2-7,TRBD2,TRBV4-1,.
TGTGCCAGCAGTTACTCCCAGGGGACCTACGAGCAGTACTTC,CASSYSQGTYEQYF,TRBJ2-7,.,TRBV6-5,.
TGTGCCACTGGTAGAAGCCGCACAGATACGCAGTATTTT,CATGRSRTDTQYF,TRBJ2-3,.,TRBV7-8,.
TGTGCCAGCAGTCAATCCGGGCGTATCTACAATGAGCAGTTCTTC,CASSQSGRIYNEQFF,TRBJ2-1,.,TRBV27,.
TGTGCCAGCAGCTCTCGGGACAGGTTGAATGAGCAGTTCTTC,CASSSRDRLNEQFF,TRBJ2-1,TRBD1,TRBV7-9,.
TGTGCCAGCACCCAATCGGGGGGCCCGGCTAACTATGGCTACACCTTC,CASTQSGGPANYGYTF,TRBJ1-2,.,TRBV28,.
TGTGCCAGCAGCCAAGTGGGGGGCCCGAATCAGCCCCAGCATTTT,CASSQVGGPNQPQHF,TRBJ1-5,.,TRBV4-2,.
TGTGCCACCAGTGGGGGTACCTCCTACAATGAGCAGTTCTTC,CATSGGTSYNEQFF,TRBJ2-1,.,TRBV24-1,.
TGCAGTGCTAGGGGGGTCCTAGGGTTCAATGAGCAGTTCTTC,CSARGVLGFNEQFF,TRBJ2-1,.,TRBV20-1,.
TGTGCCAGCAGTCCGCAGGGGACAGTTCGCAATGAGCAGTTCTTC,CASSPQGTVRNEQFF,TRBJ2-1,TRBD1,TRBV12-3/TRBV12-4,few
TGTGCCAGCAGCAGGGGGAGTGGAGGGCTAAGCGACGGCTACACCTTC,CASSRGSGGLSDGYTF,TRBJ1-2,.,TRBV7-9,few